Below are 21 T cell receptor beta chains sequenced from a single sample in a study of shared clonotypes between healthy human individuals. The repertoire was sequenced with immunoSEQ multiplex PCR; TCRdb's copy has only in-frame clones and lacks some. This sample has some 1 million clones, with 65% to 80% found just once. The sequencing sample was made of memory CD4+ T cells sorted from blood. As for subset: CD45RA-negative fraction. These receptors came from a man aged 18 to 35 in good health.

V and J are TRBV28 and TRBJ2-1; D is tentatively TRBD1 or TRBD2 (6 bases each). The V gene's germline CDR1 is MDHEN and CDR2 SYDVKM. V lost 9 bases, J lost 0 bases, and 12 bases lay in between. The CDR3 loop spans 14 amino acids. For the CDR3, the DNA is TGTGCCAGTGGACAGACTAGCTCCTACAATGAGCAGTTCTTC. As protein: CASGQTSSYNEQFF.

The chain has TRBV19 and TRBJ2-2; D remains ambiguous. With 7 bases removed from V and 0 bases from J, the gap between germline ends came to 12 bases. Germline loops: CDR1 LNHDA, CDR2 SQIVND (reference sequence). This CDR3 is 15 amino acids long. CDR3 nucleotide sequence: TGTGCCAGTAAACCGACGGCCGCGAACACCGGGGAGCTGTTTTTT. As protein: CASKPTAANTGELFF.

This clone was counted only a few times. This chain connects TRBV9 to TRBJ1-5, with 9 nucleotides matching TRBD1. V shed 5 bases, J shed 5 bases, and the junction held 8 bases outside the gene matches. CDR3 size: 15 residues. CDR1 is SGDLS and CDR2 is YYNGEE in the germline V gene. The CDR3 sequence is CASSLPGTGHQPQHF. CDR3 nucleotide sequence: TGTGCCAGCAGTCTCCCGGGGACAGGGCATCAGCCCCAGCATTTT. Drawing the rest from reference TRBV9 and TRBJ1-5, the complete variable domain is DSGVTQTPKHLITATGQRVTLRCSPRSGDLSVYWYQQSLDQGLQFLIQYYNGEERAKGNILERFSAQQFPDLHSELNLSSLELGDSALYFCASSLPGTGHQPQHFGDGTRLSIL.

The rearrangement uses TRBV5-1 and TRBJ2-5; a possible D gene is TRBD1 (6 bases). There are 15 residues in the CDR3. Germline V gene data show CDR1 as SGHRS and CDR2 as YFSETQ. Trimming took off 0 bases at V and 0 bases at J, with 9 bases between the two ends. The DNA for the CDR3 is TGCGCCAGCAGCTTGGGGACAGCTGACCAAGAGACCCAGTACTTC. Its translation: CASSLGTADQETQYF.

V is TRBV9 and J is TRBJ2-1, with D tentatively TRBD1 or TRBD2 (5 bases each). There are 12 residues in the CDR3. Trimming took 0 bases from V and 9 from J, leaving 7 bases between them. Per germline, CDR1 SGDLS and CDR2 YYNGEE. The CDR3 protein is CASSVGGSEQFF. In DNA, the CDR3 is TGTGCCAGCAGCGTAGGGGGGTCTGAGCAGTTCTTC.

In the case of this clone: The same CDR3 can be traced to other DNA sequences in this sample. The rearrangement links TRBV20-1 to TRBJ2-7, with no clear D. Germline V gene sequence: CDR1 DFQATT, CDR2 SNEGSKA (reference sequence). CDR3 length: 10 amino acids. V gave up 3 bases and J gave up 5 bases, with 5 bases separating them. The DNA of the CDR3 is TGCAGTGCTAGCTTGGACGAGCAGTACTTC. Translated, it gives CSASLDEQYF.

This clone was observed at least ten times. The CDR3: CASSLDRGSGSPLHF. The CDR3 nucleotides are TGTGCCAGCAGCCTCGACAGGGGTAGTGGTTCACCCCTCCACTTT. The rearrangement links TRBV5-4 to TRBJ1-6; 8 bases map to TRBD1. The germline gives CDR1 SGHNT, CDR2 YYREEE (reference sequence). The CDR3 extends over 15 amino acids. V trimming: 4 bases; J trimming: 9 bases; junction bases outside the gene matches: 9.

The chain is built from TRBV10-3 and TRBJ1-2; D is perhaps TRBD1 (5 bases). In germline, CDR1 is ENHRY, CDR2 SYGVKD. CDR3 length equals 14 residues. V lost 5 bases and J lost 2, with 12 bases in between. CDR3 amino acids: CAISQGESNYGYTF. For the CDR3, the DNA is TGTGCCATCAGTCAAGGGGAATCCAACTATGGCTACACCTTC.

The chain links TRBV7-2 to TRBJ1-6; D is ambiguous. The CDR3 contains 12 residues. The V and J ends lost 5 bases and 12 bases respectively, with 11 bases between them. Germline V gives CDR1 SGHTA, CDR2 FQGNSA. CDR3 in amino acids: CASSTNWGPLHF. The CDR3 bases are TGTGCCAGCAGCACTAACTGGGGACCCCTCCACTTT.

This rearrangement joins TRBV7-6 to TRBJ1-1; D gene ambiguous. The CDR3 contains 13 residues. Per the germline V gene, CDR1 is SGHVS and CDR2 is FNYEAQ. V was clipped by 7 bases and J by 3 bases, with 12 bases between them. The CDR3 here is CASTESRDTEAFF. As DNA, the CDR3 is TGTGCCAGCACCGAAAGCCGGGACACTGAAGCTTTCTTT.

This rearrangement joins TRBV2 to TRBJ1-2, with TRBD1 matching 10 bases. Losses at the gene ends were 6 bases for V and 6 bases for J; bases not matched to a gene: 16. This CDR3 is 17 amino acids long. Per germline, CDR1 SNHLY and CDR2 FYNNEI. The CDR3 here is CASSPATGGFTKDGYTF. As DNA, the CDR3 is TGTGCCAGCAGCCCCGCGACAGGGGGCTTTACGAAGGATGGCTACACCTTC.

The V call is TRBV9, the J call TRBJ2-1; 12 bases match TRBD2. The V and J ends lost 2 bases and 0 bases, in that order; junction bases with no gene match: 9. Germline loops: CDR1 SGDLS, CDR2 YYNGEE. CDR3 length equals 19 residues. This chain's CDR3 is CASSVTSGGYSSSYNEQFF. The CDR3 DNA reads as TGTGCCAGCAGCGTCACTAGCGGGGGGTACTCAAGCTCCTACAATGAGCAGTTCTTC.

The chain carries TRBV30 and TRBJ2-7; D is tentatively TRBD1 or TRBD2 (5 bases each). The germline V gene has CDR1 GTSNPN and CDR2 SVGIG (reference sequence). V was clipped by 0 bases and J by 5 bases, with 14 bases between them. This CDR3 region has 14 residues. This chain's CDR3 is CAWSVEGLYHEQYF. DNA for the CDR3: TGTGCCTGGAGTGTAGAGGGGCTTTACCACGAGCAGTACTTC.

This chain connects TRBV30 to TRBJ1-3; D is perhaps TRBD1 (5 bases). Trimming cost V 2 bases and J 3 bases, with 8 bases left between them. The CDR3 sequence is 13 residues long. Germline lookup yields CDR1 GTSNPN and CDR2 SVGIG (reference sequence). The CDR3 here is CAWSQGYGNTIYF. The CDR3 DNA reads TGTGCCTGGAGTCAGGGATATGGAAACACCATATATTTT.

In this sample, this clone turned up a few times. The V call is TRBV27, the J call TRBJ2-5; 7 bases line up with TRBD1. The CDR3 covers 13 residues. V shed 8 bases and J 8 bases; nucleotides not matched to a gene: 11. Germline loops: CDR1 MNHEY, CDR2 SMNVEV (reference sequence). In nucleotides, the CDR3 is TGTGCCAGCGGTCACTCGGACAGGATAACCCAGTACTTC. Protein: CASGHSDRITQYF.

This rearrangement joins TRBV9 to TRBJ2-1; 8 nucleotides match TRBD2. Per the germline V gene, CDR1 is SGDLS and CDR2 is YYNGEE. CDR3 size: 16 residues. The V and J ends lost 3 bases and 7 bases, in that order; junction bases with no gene match: 12. CDR3 amino acids: CASSAYGGLGVNEQFF. DNA of the CDR3: TGTGCCAGCAGCGCATACGGGGGACTAGGAGTAAATGAGCAGTTCTTC. Variable domain in full (rest from reference TRBV9 and TRBJ2-1): DSGVTQTPKHLITATGQRVTLRCSPRSGDLSVYWYQQSLDQGLQFLIQYYNGEERAKGNILERFSAQQFPDLHSELNLSSLELGDSALYFCASSAYGGLGVNEQFFGPGTRLTVL.

The genes are TRBV6-5 and TRBJ2-3; perhaps TRBD2 as D (5 bases). The CDR3 loop spans 14 amino acids. V shed 6 bases and J shed 3 bases, with 13 bases lying between them. CDR1 MNHEY and CDR2 SVGAGI come from the germline V gene. The CDR3 loop is CASRPGSWTDTQYF. The CDR3 DNA is TGTGCCAGCAGGCCGGGGAGTTGGACAGATACGCAGTATTTT.

The rearrangement joins TRBV7-9 to TRBJ1-6, with D possibly matching TRBD1 (6 bases). V was pared by 5 bases and J by 5 bases, with 13 bases between. Germline CDR1 and CDR2: SEHNR and FQNEAQ (reference sequence). The length of the CDR3 is 15 residues. The chain's CDR3 is CASSPGDTHNSPLHF. DNA for the CDR3: TGTGCCAGCAGCCCCGGGGACACCCATAATTCACCCCTCCACTTT.

This clone was detected many times. CDR3 bases: TGTGCCAGCCGAACAGGTGAATATAATTCACCCCTCCACTTT. Residues: CASRTGEYNSPLHF. The chain uses TRBV28 and TRBJ1-6, with a weak D call TRBD1 (5 bases). The CDR3 consists of 14 residues. The ends were cut back, 8 bases at V and 4 bases at J, with 12 bases in the middle. Per germline, CDR1 MDHEN and CDR2 SYDVKM.

The rearrangement joins TRBV30 to TRBJ2-7; 9 positions agree with TRBD1. V gave up 2 bases and J gave up 2 bases; unmatched junction bases: 4. The CDR3 has 14 amino acids. CDR1 GTSNPN and CDR2 SVGIG come from the germline V gene (reference sequence). The CDR3 nucleotides read TGTGCCTGGAGTTGGGACAGGGAGGCCTACGAGCAGTACTTC. It codes for CAWSWDREAYEQYF. The variable domain in full, completed from reference TRBV30 and TRBJ2-7, reads SQTIHQWPATLVQPVGSPLSLECTVEGTSNPNLYWYRQAAGRGLQLLFYSVGIGQISSEVPQNLSASRPQDRQFILSSKKLLLSDSGFYLCAWSWDREAYEQYFGPGTRLTVT.

This chain uses TRBV4-1 with TRBJ2-1; D is uncertain. Per germline, CDR1 MGHRA and CDR2 YSYEKL. The CDR3 covers 16 residues. Trimming cost V 1 base and J 0 bases, with 10 bases left between them. The CDR3 DNA reads as TGCGCCAGCAGCCAAGTGGATCTAGTCTCCTACAATGAGCAGTTCTTC. Its translation is CASSQVDLVSYNEQFF.